One T cell receptor beta chain is described in this entry. Its matching antigen is unknown. Other DNA sequences in this specimen translate into the identical CDR3. The data stem from a study of OX40 agonist ivuxolimab in advanced cancers. Study overall: Patients were given ivuxolimab, an antibody that agonizes OX40 (CD134). Patients received intravenous ivuxolimab every 2 weeks at 0.01 to 10 mg/kg. Study outcomes and limitations: At doses 0.1 to 3.0 mg/kg, CD4+ and CD8+ clones expanded.

Peripheral blood came from all dose cohorts at three timepoints. The data were produced by immunoSEQ multiplex PCR, yet TCRdb's version contains in-frame clones alone and is incomplete. The sample shows approximately 70,000 clones, 65% to 90% of them seen only once. This CDR3 is built from 12 residues. V lost 0 bases to trimming and J lost 5 bases, with 5 bases between them. Germline CDR1 and CDR2: SGHNT and YYREEE (reference sequence). Material: CD4+ or CD8+ T cells sorted from blood, obtained in a trial of the OX40 agonist ivuxolimab. The chain employs TRBV5-4 and TRBJ2-5; D not certain. The TCR originated in an adult with an advanced solid tumor such as melanoma, head and neck, liver or kidney cancer. CDR3 region: CASSLVGETQYF. The DNA for the CDR3 is TGTGCCAGCAGCTTGGTCGGGGAGACCCAGTACTTC.